The next 25 T cell receptor beta chains were all read from a single sample in a study of CD8+ T cells in alopecia areata. Isolated RNA was reverse transcribed into cDNA used as the sequencing template. Clones were sequenced by immunoSEQ multiplex PCR, and TCRdb holds only the in-frame ones, with some missing. This sample has fewer than 200,000 clones, with about 63% found just once. The sample here was CD4+ T cells sorted from blood, taken at week 0. Every receptor here comes from a human donor with alopecia areata.

The rearrangement joins TRBV29-1 to TRBJ2-3; 9 positions agree with TRBD2. The V gene's germline CDR1 is SQVTM and CDR2 ANQGSEA. The ends lost 6 bases at V and 5 bases at J; junction bases unmatched: 6. The CDR3 spans 13 residues. CDR3 residues: CSVGTSFGDTQYF. The DNA of the CDR3 is TGCAGCGTGGGGACTAGCTTTGGAGATACGCAGTATTTT.

The chain has TRBV29-1 and TRBJ1-2; 9 bases match TRBD1. This CDR3 contains 11 residues. Germline values: CDR1 SQVTM, CDR2 ANQGSEA. The V and J ends lost 5 bases and 6 bases, in that order; junction bases with no gene match: 1. For the CDR3, the DNA is TGCAGCGTTTGGACAGGGGATGGCTACACCTTC. Translating it yields CSVWTGDGYTF.

The chain recombines TRBV7-2 with TRBJ1-5; the D gene is possibly TRBD1 (5 bases). Germline values: CDR1 SGHTA, CDR2 FQGNSA. The CDR3 length is 17 residues. Trimming took off 5 bases at V and 0 bases at J, with 17 bases between the two ends. As DNA, the CDR3 is TGTGCCAGCAGCCCCCTTCCAGGGACCCATAGCAATCAGCCCCAGCATTTT. This codes for CASSPLPGTHSNQPQHF.

CDR3 protein: CASSPAISNQPQHF. The DNA of the CDR3 is TGTGCCAGCTCACCAGCGATTAGCAATCAGCCCCAGCATTTT. This chain joins TRBV18 and TRBJ1-5; D remains ambiguous. This CDR3 spans 14 amino acids. Trimming removed 2 bases at V and 0 bases at J, with 5 bases between. Germline loops: CDR1 KGHSH, CDR2 LQKENI.

This chain uses TRBV4-1 with TRBJ2-7; D remains ambiguous. The germline gives CDR1 MGHRA, CDR2 YSYEKL. The V end was cut by 3 bases, the J end by 2 bases, with 8 bases between. CDR3 length: 13 residues. The CDR3 is CASSHPLTYEQYF. The CDR3 DNA reads as TGCGCCAGCAGCCATCCACTTACCTACGAGCAGTACTTC.

The chain recombines TRBV30 with TRBJ1-1; D is uncertain. Germline CDR1 and CDR2: GTSNPN and SVGIG (reference sequence). The CDR3 extends over 11 amino acids. Trimming cost V 2 bases and J 6 bases, with 7 bases left between them. The CDR3 DNA reads TGTGCCTGGAGTAACTATGCTGAAGCTTTCTTT. Translating it yields CAWSNYAEAFF. Full variable domain (outside the CDR3, taken from reference TRBV30 and TRBJ1-1): SQTIHQWPATLVQPVGSPLSLECTVEGTSNPNLYWYRQAAGRGLQLLFYSVGIGQISSEVPQNLSASRPQDRQFILSSKKLLLSDSGFYLCAWSNYAEAFFGQGTRLTVV.

CDR3 in DNA: TGTGCCATCAGTGGACAGGGTTACGAGCAGTACTTC. Amino acids: CAISGQGYEQYF. This sequence joins TRBV10-3 and TRBJ2-7, with 7 bases matching TRBD1. The CDR3 runs 12 residues. CDR1 is ENHRY, CDR2 SYGVKD, per germline. The junction had 1 base not matched to a gene; V was cut back by 4 bases and J by 4 bases.

The rearrangement links TRBV30 to TRBJ1-3, with 10 bases identical to TRBD1. CDR1 and CDR2 (germline): GTSNPN, SVGIG (reference sequence). CDR3 length: 18 amino acids. J was trimmed by 0 bases and V by 5 bases; bases with no gene match: 13. The CDR3 coding sequence is TGTGCCTGGTGGGACAGGGGCCGCATTACCAGCTCTGGAAACACCATATATTTT. Translating it yields CAWWDRGRITSSGNTIYF.

Only a few counts were recorded for this clone. This chain links TRBV5-4 with TRBJ2-4; TRBD2 is a possible D gene (5 bases). V was clipped by 4 bases and J by 7 bases, with 18 bases between them. The CDR3 has 15 amino acids. CDR1 and CDR2 (germline): SGHNT, YYREEE (reference sequence). DNA for the CDR3: TGTGCCAGCAGCCCCCGACGGGGTGAAGAGAACATTCAGTACTTC. Translated: CASSPRRGEENIQYF.

The chain employs TRBV6-5 and TRBJ2-3; 8 bases map to TRBD1. The CDR3 is made up of 14 amino acids. Germline V gene data show CDR1 as MNHEY and CDR2 as SVGAGI. With 6 bases clipped from V and 0 bases from J, the junction kept 2 bases outside the gene matches. The DNA for the CDR3 is TGTGCCAGCAGCCCAGGGGGCAGCACAGATACGCAGTATTTT. It encodes CASSPGGSTDTQYF.

The chain carries TRBV4-1 and TRBJ2-1; 9 bases agree with TRBD1. Germline V lookup: CDR1 MGHRA, CDR2 YSYEKL. V shed 0 bases, J shed 3 bases, and the junction held 6 bases outside the gene matches. This CDR3 is built from 17 residues. The CDR3 sequence is CASSQDQRGQGYNEQFF. In nucleotides, the CDR3 is TGCGCCAGCAGCCAAGACCAGCGGGGACAGGGCTACAATGAGCAGTTCTTC.

The chain has TRBV27 and TRBJ1-2, with D possibly being TRBD1 (5 bases). Deletions cut 10 bases from V and 3 bases from J, with 9 bases between. CDR1 is MNHEY and CDR2 is SMNVEV in the germline V gene (reference sequence). The CDR3 runs to 11 residues. In DNA form, the CDR3 reads TGTGCCACCGGGACGGACTATGGCTACACCTTC. Residues: CATGTDYGYTF.

The V gene is TRBV4-1, the J gene TRBJ2-5, with D tentatively TRBD1 or TRBD2 (6 bases each). The germline V and J ends were trimmed by 1 base and 5 bases, with 20 bases remaining between them. Per the germline V gene, CDR1 is MGHRA and CDR2 is YSYEKL. CDR3 length: 17 residues. CDR3 residues: CASSQAESGADWETQYF. CDR3 DNA: TGCGCCAGCAGCCAAGCTGAATCGGGGGCGGATTGGGAGACCCAGTACTTC.

V and J are TRBV7-2 and TRBJ2-3; D gene ambiguous. This CDR3 region has 14 residues. V was pared by 5 bases and J by 0 bases, with 9 bases between. Germline V lookup: CDR1 SGHTA, CDR2 FQGNSA. The CDR3, as DNA: TGTGCCAGCAGCACATCCGTGAGCACAGATACGCAGTATTTT. Amino acids: CASSTSVSTDTQYF. The full variable domain, rest sourced from reference TRBV7-2 and TRBJ2-3, is GAGVSQSPSNKVTEKGKDVELRCDPISGHTALYWYRQSLGQGLEFLIYFQGNSAPDKSGLPSDRFSAERTGGSVSTLTIQRTQQEDSAVYLCASSTSVSTDTQYFGPGTRLTVL.

V is TRBV5-6 and J is TRBJ2-3; the D call may be TRBD1 or TRBD2 (5 bases each). The V gene's germline CDR1 is SGHDT and CDR2 YYEEEE. V was cut by 4 bases and J by 4 bases, with 13 bases left in between. The CDR3 covers 14 residues. The CDR3 region is CASSQQGTPDTQYF. The DNA of the CDR3 is TGTGCCAGCAGCCAGCAAGGGACGCCAGATACGCAGTATTTT.

The rearrangement links TRBV6-5 to TRBJ2-4; 10 bases fit TRBD2. CDR3 size: 15 residues. Germline V CDR1 and CDR2: MNHEY, SVGAGI. V lost 6 bases and J lost 9; bases outside the gene matches: 11. In DNA form, the CDR3 reads TGTGCCAGCAGCGCTAGCGGGGGTCTTTCCAGCATTCAGTACTTC. The encoded protein is CASSASGGLSSIQYF.

This clone was found a few times. The chain combines TRBV12-5 with TRBJ2-5; TRBD1 or TRBD2 may be the D gene (5 bases each). V gave up 5 bases and J gave up 2 bases, with 15 bases separating them. The CDR3 has 15 amino acids. Germline loops: CDR1 LGHNT, CDR2 FRNRAP. The CDR3, as DNA: TGTGCTAGTGGTCCCCCGGGACGAATGCAAGAGACCCAGTACTTC. Protein sequence: CASGPPGRMQETQYF.

Remarks on this clone: The junction and the germline gene differ at one end; a read error may be behind it. The chain couples TRBV29-1 to TRBJ2-5, with no clear D. The germline CDR1 and CDR2 sequences are SQVTM and ANQGSEA. CDR3 length: 13 amino acids. The CDR3 DNA is TGCAGCGTTGAGTACAGTACCCAAGGGACCCAGTACTTC. It specifies CSVEYSTQGTQYF.

The V gene is TRBV14, the J gene TRBJ2-4, with no clear D. Germline V gives CDR1 SGHDN, CDR2 FVKESK. The CDR3 is 12 amino acids. V lost 1 base, J lost 5 bases, and 3 bases lay in between. The CDR3 reads CASSQVENIQYF. For the CDR3, the DNA is TGTGCCAGCAGCCAAGTAGAAAACATTCAGTACTTC.

This clone was picked up one time. This rearrangement joins TRBV29-1 to TRBJ2-3; weak D call: TRBD2 (6 bases). The germline gives CDR1 SQVTM, CDR2 ANQGSEA. The ends were cut back, 6 bases at V and 6 bases at J, with 19 bases in the middle. This CDR3 region has 14 residues. CDR3 region: CSVGGGTNWDTQYF. In nucleotides, the CDR3 is TGCAGCGTGGGGGGTGGAACGAACTGGGATACGCAGTATTTT.

The chain carries TRBV27 and TRBJ2-7; no definite D call. Trimming left V 2 bases short and J 0 bases short, with 5 bases between. Germline CDR1 MNHEY, CDR2 SMNVEV (reference sequence). The CDR3 spans 13 residues. CDR3 in amino acids: CASSLRYSYEQYF. The DNA of the CDR3 is TGTGCCAGCAGTTTACGCTACTCCTACGAGCAGTACTTC.

This clone has a handful of counts. The chain couples TRBV29-1 to TRBJ1-2; 10 bases are shared with TRBD1. The V segment lost 7 bases and the J segment 8 bases; nucleotides outside the gene matches: 10. Germline loops: CDR1 SQVTM, CDR2 ANQGSEA. This CDR3 is built from 13 residues. The chain's CDR3 is CSGQATGGWGYTF. CDR3 coding DNA: TGCAGCGGTCAGGCGACAGGGGGCTGGGGCTACACCTTC. Full variable domain (rest looked up from reference TRBV29-1 and TRBJ1-2): SAVISQKPSRDICQRGTSLTIQCQVDSQVTMMFWYRQQPGQSLTLIATANQGSEATYESGFVIDKFPISRPNLTFSTLTVSNMSPEDSSIYLCSGQATGGWGYTFGSGTRLTVV.

The chain couples TRBV6-5 to TRBJ1-3, with D possibly matching TRBD1 (5 bases). The CDR3 runs to 14 residues. The germline V and J ends were trimmed by 6 bases and 2 bases, with 11 bases remaining between them. Germline loops: CDR1 MNHEY, CDR2 SVGAGI. The CDR3 coding sequence is TGTGCCAGCAGCTACGGGACGACTGGAAACACCATATATTTT. Encoded protein: CASSYGTTGNTIYF.

The rearrangement joins TRBV29-1 to TRBJ1-1; D is uncertain. Per germline, CDR1 SQVTM and CDR2 ANQGSEA. The CDR3 contains 13 residues. The V end lost 6 bases, the J end lost 0 bases, and 11 bases lay between the germline ends. The CDR3 nucleotides read TGCAGCGTGATGGTGGGGATGAACACTGAAGCTTTCTTT. It specifies CSVMVGMNTEAFF.

This clone was seen only a few times. The chain joins TRBV5-1 to TRBJ2-6; 8 bases are shared with TRBD1. V was clipped by 2 bases and J by 1 base; unmatched bases: 5. In germline, CDR1 is SGHRS, CDR2 YFSETQ. The CDR3 has 17 amino acids. CDR3 loop: CASSFGTGNSGANVLTF. In DNA, the CDR3 is TGCGCCAGCAGCTTCGGGACAGGAAATTCTGGGGCCAACGTCCTGACTTTC.